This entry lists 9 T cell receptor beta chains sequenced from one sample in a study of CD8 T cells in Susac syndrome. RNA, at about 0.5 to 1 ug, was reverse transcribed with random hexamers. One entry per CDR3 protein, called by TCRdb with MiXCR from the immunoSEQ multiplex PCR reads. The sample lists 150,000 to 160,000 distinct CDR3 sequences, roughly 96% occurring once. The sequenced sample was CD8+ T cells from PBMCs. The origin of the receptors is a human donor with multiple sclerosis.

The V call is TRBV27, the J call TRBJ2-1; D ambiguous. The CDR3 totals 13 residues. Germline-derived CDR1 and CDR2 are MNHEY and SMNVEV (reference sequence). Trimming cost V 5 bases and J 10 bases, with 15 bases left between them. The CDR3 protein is CASSLSLSQEQFF. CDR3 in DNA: TGTGCCAGCAGTCTCTCGTTGAGCCAGGAGCAGTTCTTC.

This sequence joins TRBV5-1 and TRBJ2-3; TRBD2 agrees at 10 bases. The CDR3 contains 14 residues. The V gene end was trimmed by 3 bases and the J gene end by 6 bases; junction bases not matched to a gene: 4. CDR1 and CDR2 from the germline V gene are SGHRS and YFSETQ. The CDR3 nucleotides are TGCGCCAGCAGCTGGACTAGCGGTGGGGATACGCAGTATTTT. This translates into CASSWTSGGDTQYF.

The CDR3 coding sequence is TGTGCCAGCTTTCGATTGGCAGGGAAGGATCAGCCCCAGCATTTT. The encoded protein is CASFRLAGKDQPQHF. The chain carries TRBV6-1 and TRBJ1-5; D is possibly TRBD1 (5 bases). Germline V gene sequence: CDR1 MNHNS, CDR2 SASEGT. This CDR3 contains 15 residues. Trimming took off 8 bases at V and 5 bases at J, with 19 bases between the two ends.

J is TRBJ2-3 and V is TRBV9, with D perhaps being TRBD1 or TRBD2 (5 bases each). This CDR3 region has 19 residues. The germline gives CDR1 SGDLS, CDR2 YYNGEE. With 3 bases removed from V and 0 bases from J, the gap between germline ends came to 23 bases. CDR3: CASSAPRYPGQTSTDTQYF. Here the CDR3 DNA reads TGTGCCAGCAGCGCACCCAGGTACCCGGGGCAAACTAGCACAGATACGCAGTATTTT.

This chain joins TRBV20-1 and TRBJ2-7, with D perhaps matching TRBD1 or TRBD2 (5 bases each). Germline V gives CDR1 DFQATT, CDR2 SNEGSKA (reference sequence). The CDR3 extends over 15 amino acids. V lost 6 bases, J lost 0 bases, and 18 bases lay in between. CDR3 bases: TGCAGTGCCCTCCCTTGGGACCCGAGCTCCTACGAGCAGTACTTC. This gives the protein CSALPWDPSSYEQYF.

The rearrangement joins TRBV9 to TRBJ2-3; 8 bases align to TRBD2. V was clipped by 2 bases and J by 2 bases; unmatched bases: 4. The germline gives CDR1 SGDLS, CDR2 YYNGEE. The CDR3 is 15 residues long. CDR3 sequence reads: CASSVTSGFTDTQYF. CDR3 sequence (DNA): TGTGCCAGCAGCGTCACTAGCGGATTCACAGATACGCAGTATTTT.

DNA of the CDR3: TGCAGTGCTAGTAACAGGGAGGTGGTCTATGGCTACACCTTC. Amino acid sequence: CSASNREVVYGYTF. The chain recombines TRBV20-1 with TRBJ1-2; perhaps TRBD1 as D (6 bases). The CDR3 has 14 amino acids. Trimming took 3 bases from V and 4 from J, leaving 15 bases between them. Germline V gene sequence: CDR1 DFQATT, CDR2 SNEGSKA (reference sequence).

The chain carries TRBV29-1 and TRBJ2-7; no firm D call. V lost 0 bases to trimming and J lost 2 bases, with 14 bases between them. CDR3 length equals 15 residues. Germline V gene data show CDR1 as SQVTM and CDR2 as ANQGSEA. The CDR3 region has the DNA TGCAGCGTTGAAGACTCCCCCCCCGCTACCTACGAGCAGTACTTC. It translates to CSVEDSPPATYEQYF.

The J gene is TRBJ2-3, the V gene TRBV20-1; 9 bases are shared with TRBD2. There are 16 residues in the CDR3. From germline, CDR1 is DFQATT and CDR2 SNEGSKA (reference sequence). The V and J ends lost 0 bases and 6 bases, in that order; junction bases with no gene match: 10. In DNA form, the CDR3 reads TGCAGTGCTAGAGATTTCCCTAGCGGGGACCACGATACGCAGTATTTT. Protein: CSARDFPSGDHDTQYF.